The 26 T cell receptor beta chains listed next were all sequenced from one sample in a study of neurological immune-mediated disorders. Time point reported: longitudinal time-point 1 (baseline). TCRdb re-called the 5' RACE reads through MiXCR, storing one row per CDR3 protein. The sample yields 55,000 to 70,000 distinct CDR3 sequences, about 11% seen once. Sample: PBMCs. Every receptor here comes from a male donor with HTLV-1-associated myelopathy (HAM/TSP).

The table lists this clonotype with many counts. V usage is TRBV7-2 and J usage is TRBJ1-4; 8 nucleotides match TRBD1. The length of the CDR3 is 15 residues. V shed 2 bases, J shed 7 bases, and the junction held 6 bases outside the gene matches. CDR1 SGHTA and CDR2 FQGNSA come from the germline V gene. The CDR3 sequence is CASSLFGQGGEKLFF. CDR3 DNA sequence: TGTGCCAGCAGCTTATTCGGACAGGGCGGTGAAAAACTGTTTTTT. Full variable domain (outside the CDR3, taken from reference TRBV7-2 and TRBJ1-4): GAGVSQSPSNKVTEKGKDVELRCDPISGHTALYWYRQSLGQGLEFLIYFQGNSAPDKSGLPSDRFSAERTGGSVSTLTIQRTQQEDSAVYLCASSLFGQGGEKLFFGSGTQLSVL.

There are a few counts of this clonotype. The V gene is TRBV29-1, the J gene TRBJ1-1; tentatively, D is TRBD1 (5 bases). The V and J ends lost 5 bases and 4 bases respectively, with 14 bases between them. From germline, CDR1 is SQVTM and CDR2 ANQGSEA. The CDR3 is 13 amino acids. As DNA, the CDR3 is TGCAGCGTTTCGACAGTTGGTGCCACTGAAGCTTTCTTT. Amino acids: CSVSTVGATEAFF.

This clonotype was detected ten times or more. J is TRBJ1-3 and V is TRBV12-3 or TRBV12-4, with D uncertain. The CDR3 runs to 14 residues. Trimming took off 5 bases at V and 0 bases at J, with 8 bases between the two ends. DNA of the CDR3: TGTGCCAGCAGTCCCTGGGGCTCTGGAAACACCATATATTTT. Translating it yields CASSPWGSGNTIYF.

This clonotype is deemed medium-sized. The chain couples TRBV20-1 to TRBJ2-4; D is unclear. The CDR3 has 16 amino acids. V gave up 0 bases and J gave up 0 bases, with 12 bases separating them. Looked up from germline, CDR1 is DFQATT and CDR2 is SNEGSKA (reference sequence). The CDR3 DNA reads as TGCAGTGCTAGAGATGACCTCATGAGAGCCAAAAACATTCAGTACTTC. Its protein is CSARDDLMRAKNIQYF.

This CDR3 reads CASNSLRDTDTQYF. The CDR3 coding sequence is TGCGCCAGCAACTCCCTGCGGGACACAGATACGCAGTATTTT. This chain connects TRBV5-1 to TRBJ2-3; possibly TRBD2 for D (6 bases). CDR1 SGHRS and CDR2 YFSETQ come from the germline V gene. This CDR3 is 14 amino acids long. Trimming pared 6 bases from V and 2 bases from J, leaving 13 bases between.

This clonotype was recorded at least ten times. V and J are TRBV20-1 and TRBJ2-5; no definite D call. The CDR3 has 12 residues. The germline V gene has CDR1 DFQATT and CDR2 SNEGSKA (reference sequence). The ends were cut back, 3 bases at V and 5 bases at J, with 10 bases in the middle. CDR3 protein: CSASRPAETQYF. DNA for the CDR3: TGCAGTGCTAGCAGGCCCGCGGAGACCCAGTACTTC.

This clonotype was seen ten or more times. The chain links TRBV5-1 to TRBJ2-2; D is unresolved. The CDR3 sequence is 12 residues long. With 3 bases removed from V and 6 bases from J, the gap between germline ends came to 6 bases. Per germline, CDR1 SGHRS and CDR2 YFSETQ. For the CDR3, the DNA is TGCGCCAGCAGCTCACCCCCCGGGGAGCTGTTTTTT. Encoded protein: CASSSPPGELFF.

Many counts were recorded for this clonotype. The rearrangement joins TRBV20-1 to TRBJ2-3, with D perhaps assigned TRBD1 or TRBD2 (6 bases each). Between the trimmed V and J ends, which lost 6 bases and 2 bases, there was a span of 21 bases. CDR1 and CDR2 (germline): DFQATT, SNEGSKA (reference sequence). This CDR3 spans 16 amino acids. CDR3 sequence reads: CSAPREGGGYTDTQYF. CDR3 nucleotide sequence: TGCAGTGCCCCGCGTGAGGGGGGCGGATACACAGATACGCAGTATTTT.

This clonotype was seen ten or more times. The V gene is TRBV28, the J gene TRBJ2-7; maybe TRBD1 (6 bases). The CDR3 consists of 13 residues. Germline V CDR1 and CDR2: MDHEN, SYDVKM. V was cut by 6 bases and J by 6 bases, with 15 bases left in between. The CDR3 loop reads CASSPEQGFEQYF. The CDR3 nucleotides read TGTGCCAGCAGCCCGGAGCAGGGGTTCGAGCAGTACTTC.

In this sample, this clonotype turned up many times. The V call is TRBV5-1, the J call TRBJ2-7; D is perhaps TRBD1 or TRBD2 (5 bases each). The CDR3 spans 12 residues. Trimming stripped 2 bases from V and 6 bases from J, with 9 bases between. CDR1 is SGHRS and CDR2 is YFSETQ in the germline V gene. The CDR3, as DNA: TGCGCCAGCAGCTTTTCTGGGGGCGAGCAGTACTTC. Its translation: CASSFSGGEQYF. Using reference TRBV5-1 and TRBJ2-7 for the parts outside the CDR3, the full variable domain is KAGVTQTPRYLIKTRGQQVTLSCSPISGHRSVSWYQQTPGQGLQFLFEYFSETQRNKGNFPGRFSGRQFSNSRSEMNVSTLELGDSALYLCASSFSGGEQYFGPGTRLTVT.

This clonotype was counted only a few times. CDR3 DNA: TGTGCCAGCAGGCTGGGACAGTCAACTGAAGCTTTCTTT. This sequence encodes CASRLGQSTEAFF. The V gene is TRBV11-2, the J gene TRBJ1-1; 7 bases fit TRBD1. CDR3 size: 13 residues. In germline, CDR1 is SGHAT, CDR2 FQNNGV. J gave up 5 bases and V 6 bases, and 6 bases lay outside the gene matches. The variable domain in full, with the rest retrieved from reference TRBV11-2 and TRBJ1-1, is EAGVAQSPRYKIIEKRQSVAFWCNPISGHATLYWYQQILGQGPKLLIQFQNNGVVDDSQLPKDRFSAERLKGVDSTLKIQPAKLEDSAVYLCASRLGQSTEAFFGQGTRLTVV.

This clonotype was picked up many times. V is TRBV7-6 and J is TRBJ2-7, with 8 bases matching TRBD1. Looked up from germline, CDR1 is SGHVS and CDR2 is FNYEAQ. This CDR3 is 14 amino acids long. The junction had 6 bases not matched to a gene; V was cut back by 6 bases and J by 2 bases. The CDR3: CASRKDRGTYEQYF. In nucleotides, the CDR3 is TGTGCCAGCAGAAAAGACAGGGGTACCTACGAGCAGTACTTC.

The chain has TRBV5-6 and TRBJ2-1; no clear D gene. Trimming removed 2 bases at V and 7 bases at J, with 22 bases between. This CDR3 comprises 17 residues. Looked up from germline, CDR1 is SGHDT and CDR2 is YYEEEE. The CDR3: CASSLISRTLLGNEQFF. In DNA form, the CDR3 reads TGTGCCAGCAGCTTAATATCCCGGACCCTTCTAGGGAATGAGCAGTTCTTC.

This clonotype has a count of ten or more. CDR3 DNA sequence: TGTGCCAGCAGTAGCGATCCGGGCCTACCTGAAGCTTTCTTT. It is translated as CASSSDPGLPEAFF. The chain recombines TRBV6-2 or TRBV6-3 with TRBJ1-1; no firm D call. The CDR3 loop spans 14 amino acids. CDR1 is MNHEY and CDR2 is SVGEGT in the germline V gene. Trimming cost V 5 bases and J 6 bases, with 16 bases left between them.

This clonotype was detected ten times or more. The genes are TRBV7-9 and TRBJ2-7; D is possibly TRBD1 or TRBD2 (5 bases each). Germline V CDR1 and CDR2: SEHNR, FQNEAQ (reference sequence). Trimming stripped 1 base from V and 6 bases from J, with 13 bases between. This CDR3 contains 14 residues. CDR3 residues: CASSLEQPGGEQYF. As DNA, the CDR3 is TGTGCCAGCAGCTTAGAACAGCCTGGGGGCGAGCAGTACTTC. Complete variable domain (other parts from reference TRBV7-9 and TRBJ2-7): DTGVSQNPRHKITKRGQNVTFRCDPISEHNRLYWYRQTLGQGPEFLTYFQNEAQLEKSRLLSDRFSAERPKGSFSTLEIQRTEQGDSAMYLCASSLEQPGGEQYFGPGTRLTVT.

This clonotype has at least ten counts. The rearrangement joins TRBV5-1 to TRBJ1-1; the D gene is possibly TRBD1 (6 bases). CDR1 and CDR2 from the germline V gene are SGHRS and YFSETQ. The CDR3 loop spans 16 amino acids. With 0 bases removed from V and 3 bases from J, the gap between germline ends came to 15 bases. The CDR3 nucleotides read TGCGCCAGCAGCTTGGCCTTGGGGGCGAGGGACACTGAAGCTTTCTTT. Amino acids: CASSLALGARDTEAFF. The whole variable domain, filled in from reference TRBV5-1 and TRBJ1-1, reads KAGVTQTPRYLIKTRGQQVTLSCSPISGHRSVSWYQQTPGQGLQFLFEYFSETQRNKGNFPGRFSGRQFSNSRSEMNVSTLELGDSALYLCASSLALGARDTEAFFGQGTRLTVV.

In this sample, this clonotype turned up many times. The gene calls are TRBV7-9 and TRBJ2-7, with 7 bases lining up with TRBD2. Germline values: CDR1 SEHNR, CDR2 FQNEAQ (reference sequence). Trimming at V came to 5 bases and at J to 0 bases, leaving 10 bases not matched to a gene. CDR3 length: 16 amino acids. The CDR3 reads CASSKRDGRSSYEQYF. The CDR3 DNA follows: TGTGCCAGCAGCAAGCGGGACGGGAGAAGCTCCTACGAGCAGTACTTC. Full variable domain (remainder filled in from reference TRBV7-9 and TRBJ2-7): DTGVSQNPRHKITKRGQNVTFRCDPISEHNRLYWYRQTLGQGPEFLTYFQNEAQLEKSRLLSDRFSAERPKGSFSTLEIQRTEQGDSAMYLCASSKRDGRSSYEQYFGPGTRLTVT.

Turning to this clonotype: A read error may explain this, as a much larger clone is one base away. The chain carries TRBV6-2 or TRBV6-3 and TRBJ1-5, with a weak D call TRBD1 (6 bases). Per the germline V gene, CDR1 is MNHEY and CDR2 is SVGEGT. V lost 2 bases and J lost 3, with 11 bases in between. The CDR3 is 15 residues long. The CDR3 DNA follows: TGTGCCAGCAGTTACGACAGGTATAACAATCAGCCCCAGCATTTT. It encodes CASSYDRYNNQPQHF.

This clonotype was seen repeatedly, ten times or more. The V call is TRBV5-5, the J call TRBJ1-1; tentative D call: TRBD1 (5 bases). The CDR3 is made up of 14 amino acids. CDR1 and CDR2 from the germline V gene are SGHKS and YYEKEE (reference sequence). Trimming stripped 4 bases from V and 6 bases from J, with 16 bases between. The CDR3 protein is CASSPGTGTAEAFF. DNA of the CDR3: TGTGCCAGCAGCCCCGGGACGGGAACAGCTGAAGCTTTCTTT.

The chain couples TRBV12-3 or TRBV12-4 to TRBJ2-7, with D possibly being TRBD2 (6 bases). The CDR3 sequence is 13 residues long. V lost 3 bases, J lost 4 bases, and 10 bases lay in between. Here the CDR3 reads CASSLEGAYEQYF. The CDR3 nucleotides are TGTGCCAGCAGTTTGGAGGGCGCGTACGAGCAGTACTTC.

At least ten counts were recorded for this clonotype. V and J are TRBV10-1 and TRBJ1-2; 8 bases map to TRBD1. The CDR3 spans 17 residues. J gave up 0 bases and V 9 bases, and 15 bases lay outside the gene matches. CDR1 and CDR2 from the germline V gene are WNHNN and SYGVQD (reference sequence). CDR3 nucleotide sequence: TGCGCCAGACCCAGGGGCGGCAGGGGGCTTCCTAACTATGGCTACACCTTC. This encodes CARPRGGRGLPNYGYTF.

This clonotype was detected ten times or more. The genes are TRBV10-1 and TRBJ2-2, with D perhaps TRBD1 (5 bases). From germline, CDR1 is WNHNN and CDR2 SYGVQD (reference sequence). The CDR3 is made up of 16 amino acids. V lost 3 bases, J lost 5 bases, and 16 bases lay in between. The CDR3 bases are TGCGCCAGCAGTGATTTCCGCCAGGGAAGGACCGGGGAGCTGTTTTTT. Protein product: CASSDFRQGRTGELFF.

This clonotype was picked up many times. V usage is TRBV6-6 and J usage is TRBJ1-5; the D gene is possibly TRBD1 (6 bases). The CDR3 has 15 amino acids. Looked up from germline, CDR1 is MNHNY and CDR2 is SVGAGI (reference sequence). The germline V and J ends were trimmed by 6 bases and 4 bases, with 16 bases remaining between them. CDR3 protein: CASSWGRGGNQPQHF. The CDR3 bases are TGTGCCAGCAGCTGGGGGCGGGGGGGGAATCAGCCCCAGCATTTT.

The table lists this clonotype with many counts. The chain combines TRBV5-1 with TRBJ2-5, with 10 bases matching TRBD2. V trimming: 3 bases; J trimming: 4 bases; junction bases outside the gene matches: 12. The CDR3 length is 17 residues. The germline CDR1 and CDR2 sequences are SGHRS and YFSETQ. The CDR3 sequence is CASSWRKAGGDLETQYF. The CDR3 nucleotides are TGCGCCAGCAGCTGGAGAAAAGCGGGAGGGGACTTAGAGACCCAGTACTTC.

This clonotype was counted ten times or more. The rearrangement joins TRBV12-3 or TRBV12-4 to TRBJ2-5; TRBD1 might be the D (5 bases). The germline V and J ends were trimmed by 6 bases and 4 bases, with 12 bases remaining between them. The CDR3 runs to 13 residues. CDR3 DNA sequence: TGTGCCAGCAGCCCCGGACAAGGAGAGACCCAGTACTTC. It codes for CASSPGQGETQYF.

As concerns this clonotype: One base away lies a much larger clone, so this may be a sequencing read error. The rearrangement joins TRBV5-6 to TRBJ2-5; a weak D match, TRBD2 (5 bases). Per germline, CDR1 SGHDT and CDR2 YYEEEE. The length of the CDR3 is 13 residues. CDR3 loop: CASGLVGVETQYF. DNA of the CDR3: TGTGCCAGCGGCTTGGTGGGAGTTGAGACCCAGTACTTC.